This entry is about one T cell receptor beta chain. Its antigen is unknown. The record has no base qualities; no much larger clone is one base away. These data come from a study of blood T cell repertoires in COVID-19 (dated by TCRdb to the early 2020s). About the full investigation: Samples covering the acute and convalescent phases of COVID-19 were provided by collaborators in the United States, Italy and Spain. The material from the prospective study consisted of cDNA or gDNA derived from T cells, B-cell-depleted T cells, or PBMCs. Subjects who had been exposed to COVID-19, were actively infected with it, or had recovered from it provided the deeply sampled blood TCRbeta repertoires that made up the dataset. The repertoires were released in a freely available public database meant as a resource for research on the immune response to SARS-CoV-2. Samples came from the ongoing ImmuneRACE study (first 160 participants) plus 1,254 subjects from 6 global collaborators. Nearly every sample came with metadata listing a de-identified subject ID, COVID-19 status, age in years and sex. Where available, HLA class I and class II types were obtained from metadata supplied by the sample provider rather than from assay-based typing.

From cysteine to phenylalanine, the CDR3 is 18 amino acids long. Of the read, only the CDR3 DNA is kept; its 54 bases are in frame from base 1. V is reduced by 0 bases and J by 7 bases, leaving a spacing of 22 bases between them. For CDR1 and CDR2, the germline V gene lists LGHNA and YNFKEQ. TCRbeta CDR3 regions were amplified from genomic DNA using the immunoSEQ Assay, a bias-controlled multiplex PCR. Per the authors' processing: Nucleated cell counts per sample were estimated from amplification of reference gene primers within the assay. Sequence reads were collapsed and filtered to measure the absolute abundance of every unique TCRbeta CDR3 rearrangement. For each sample, productive Simpson clonality was calculated by taking the square root of Simpson's diversity index across productive rearrangements. TCRdb retrieved this table from immuneACCESS and kept in-frame rearrangements only. Not all clones are present; in checked studies, unresolved V genes account for under half, and no reason is known for the remainder. D and trimming were read from the DNA, whereas the V and J calls and clone size are those reported in that table. The sample has about 150,000 clones on record, 65% to 90% of them singletons. Around 9.8% of the sample comes from the top ten.

Collaborating institutions collected whole blood in K2EDTA tubes following their own protocols. Collaborator samples were shipped for TCRbeta analysis as frozen whole blood, isolated PBMCs, or DNA extracted from either sample type. Results and caveats for the whole study, not just this receptor: The amount of clinical and demographic metadata varied by source and participant and was provided uncurated.

The sequencing input was peripheral blood. The clonotype was recovered from a woman in her forties or fifties with acute or convalescent COVID-19. The chain employs TRBV4-2 and TRBJ2-1, and TRBD2 may be the D gene, going by 5 matching bases. The nucleotides are TGTGCCAGCAGCCAAGATTCAGGTTTCGGGATGCGTGGGAATGAGCAGTTCTTC. Translation gives CASSQDSGFGMRGNEQFF.